This T cell receptor beta chain is drawn from a study of T cell responses to AZD1222 COVID-19 vaccine. Germline V gene lookup returns CDR1 SNHLY and CDR2 FYNNEI. V dropped 6 bases and J dropped 4; count of bases not matched to a gene: 3. This CDR3 is built from 12 residues. General study findings and limits: Clonal diversity was possibly underestimated, and white British individuals and females predominated among donors.

As concerns this clone: Its antigen is undetermined.

TCRdb's table, derived via immunoSEQ multiplex PCR, lists solely in-frame clones and lacks some. The sample has over 130,000 clones; about 91% are singletons. The chain links TRBV2 to TRBJ2-7; TRBD1 matches 7 bases. This receptor was obtained from an adult in good health. The sample here was peripheral blood, taken on day 0 of AZD1222 vaccination. This chain's CDR3 is CASREQGYEQYF. The CDR3 coding sequence is TGTGCCAGCAGAGAACAGGGGTACGAGCAGTACTTC.